The rows below give T cell receptor beta chains drawn from one sample of a study of neurological immune-mediated disorders. TCRdb ran MiXCR on the 5' RACE reads and lists one entry per CDR3 protein. This table holds over 55,000 distinct CDR3 sequences, 9.7% found once. Specimen: PBMCs. These receptors were obtained from a man aged 25-45 years in good health. CDR3s include the opening cysteine and the closing phenylalanine or tryptophan. The D gene is left open where the match is weak. Part of the rows lack a size; the others show once, few, many or a class for expanded clones.

CASISPPGTGGDSPLHF,TGTGCCAGCATTAGTCCCCCCGGGACAGGGGGCGATTCACCCCTCCACTTT,TRBD1,TRBJ1-6,TRBV28,many
CSVGTAQETQYF,TGCAGCGTTGGGACTGCCCAAGAGACCCAGTACTTC,-,TRBJ2-5,TRBV29-1,many
CASSYRAGNQPQHF,TGTGCCAGCAGCTACCGGGCGGGCAATCAGCCCCAGCATTTT,-,TRBJ1-5,TRBV7-8,many
CASSRLAGDPYTGELFF,TGCGCCAGCAGTCGACTAGCTGGAGACCCCTACACCGGGGAGCTGTTTTTT,TRBD2,TRBJ2-2,TRBV5-1,-
CVSSPLRDSSNTGELFF,TGTGTCAGCAGCCCCCTTAGGGACAGCTCGAACACCGGGGAGCTGTTTTTT,TRBD1,TRBJ2-2,TRBV11-1,-
CASSRGTESSYEQYF,TGTGCCAGCAGCCGCGGGACAGAGTCCTCCTACGAGCAGTACTTC,-,TRBJ2-7,TRBV6-5,many
CASSLGGDRAGNTIYF,TGTGCCAGCAGCTTAGGAGGGGACAGGGCTGGAAACACCATATATTTT,TRBD1,TRBJ1-3,TRBV7-9,many
CSAPRGMTDTQYF,TGCAGTGCCCCCCGCGGCATGACAGATACGCAGTATTTT,-,TRBJ2-3,TRBV20-1,many
CAISDQGYEQYF,TGTGCCATCAGTGATCAGGGCTACGAGCAGTACTTC,-,TRBJ2-7,TRBV10-3,few
CASSGYGETQYF,TGTGCCAGCTCAGGGTACGGAGAGACCCAGTACTTC,-,TRBJ2-5,TRBV12-3/TRBV12-4,many
CASSKGRSRYNEQFF,TGTGCCAGCAGCAAAGGTCGGTCCCGTTACAATGAGCAGTTCTTC,-,TRBJ2-1,TRBV28,many
CAISGSQRGTEAFF,TGTGCCATCAGTGGGTCCCAAAGGGGTACTGAAGCTTTCTTT,-,TRBJ1-1,TRBV10-3,many
CASSQRLAGGTDTQYF,TGTGCCAGCAGCCAAAGACTAGCGGGAGGTACAGATACGCAGTATTTT,TRBD2,TRBJ2-3,TRBV7-3,many
CASSGLAGPYEQYF,TGTGCCAGCAGCGGACTAGCGGGGCCCTACGAGCAGTACTTC,TRBD2,TRBJ2-7,TRBV2,many
CASGPRGFTDTQYF,TGTGCTAGTGGTCCCCGGGGTTTCACAGATACGCAGTATTTT,-,TRBJ2-3,TRBV12-5,many
CASSQEEGGRGRFF,TGCGCCAGCAGCCAAGAGGAGGGGGGGAGGGGGCGGTTCTTC,-,TRBJ2-1,TRBV4-1,many
CASSSLRGGTEAFF,TGTGCCAGCAGCTCACTCAGGGGGGGCACTGAAGCTTTCTTT,TRBD1,TRBJ1-1,TRBV7-8,many
CSVESRSSGSAGELFF,TGCAGCGTTGAATCCCGTTCTAGCGGGAGTGCCGGGGAGCTGTTTTTT,TRBD2,TRBJ2-2,TRBV29-1,many
CSARDGGDTEAFF,TGCAGTGCTAGAGATGGGGGGGACACTGAAGCTTTCTTT,-,TRBJ1-1,TRBV20-1,many
CASRPTRNSYEQYF,TGTGCCAGCAGGCCGACCCGAAACTCCTACGAGCAGTACTTC,-,TRBJ2-7,TRBV12-3/TRBV12-4,many
CSVVSSGANVLTF,TGCAGCGTTGTTAGCTCTGGGGCCAACGTCCTGACTTTC,-,TRBJ2-6,TRBV29-1,many
CSARGGGPGDTQYF,TGCAGTGCTAGGGGGGGAGGGCCAGGGGATACGCAGTATTTT,TRBD2,TRBJ2-3,TRBV20-1,many
CASSQGGNYGYTF,TGTGCCAGCAGCCAAGGGGGAAACTATGGCTACACCTTC,-,TRBJ1-2,TRBV3-1,many
CASGMGVGHQETQYF,TGTGCCAGCGGCATGGGGGTAGGGCACCAAGAGACCCAGTACTTC,-,TRBJ2-5,TRBV7-3,few